This T cell receptor beta chain is from a study of blood T cells in healthy people across ages. This CDR3 is built from 13 residues. The germline V gene encodes CDR1 ENHRY and CDR2 SYGVKD. Combining a sample-barcoded 5' primer with a J-beta primer mix, a second PCR ran for roughly 7 to 11 cycles. Using its own MiXCR run on the 5' RACE reads, TCRdb lists one record per CDR3 protein. This sample has about 970,000 distinct CDR3 sequences; about 53% occur once, and the top ten carry about a fifth. The chain carries TRBV10-3 and TRBJ2-4; 10 positions match TRBD2. The DNA end favors TRBJ2-7, so the J call may be wrong. This receptor was obtained from a woman aged 55-69 years in good health. Sequenced: blood. The CDR3 DNA sequence: TGTGCCACTAAGCGGGAGGGCCTACACGAGCAGTACTTC. As protein: CATKREGLHEQYF.